This TCR beta chain originates from a study of shared clonotypes between healthy human individuals. Study background: Each donor's CD4 naive and CD4 memory cells filled three plates apiece, CD8 naive two, and CD8 memory one.

The table came from immunoSEQ multiplex PCR; TCRdb's copy has only in-frame clones and leaves some out. The profile shows about 380,000 clones, about 96% of them singletons. CDR1 and CDR2 from the germline V gene are MNHNY and SVGAGI (reference sequence). The CDR3 is 16 amino acids. V lost 5 bases and J lost 1; bases outside the gene matches: 5. The chain couples TRBV6-6 to TRBJ2-2; TRBD1 matches at 9 bases. Sequences were obtained from memory CD8+ T cells sorted from blood. The sample's subset: CD45RO+ cells pooled with CCR7-negative TemRA cells. This TCR was recovered from a man aged 25-45 years in good health. The CDR3 here is CASSPPGQGNTGELFF. CDR3 in DNA: TGTGCCAGCAGTCCCCCGGGACAGGGGAACACCGGGGAGCTGTTTTTT.